This T cell receptor (beta chain) was identified in a study of naive and memory T cell subsets. The study's findings and limits: Naive and memory subsets had different power law exponents for TCR abundance. Naive repertoires, especially CD8, held a few larger clonotypes, possibly memory cells re-expressing CD45RA. Over 90% of naive TCR sequences appeared only once after error correction, unlike memory subsets.

The junction had 6 bases not matched to a gene; V was cut back by 0 bases and J by 3 bases. The CDR3 consists of 17 residues. The germline V gene has CDR1 WNHNN and CDR2 SYGVQD (reference sequence). Sequential positive selection took CD4 T cells first, then CD8 T cells. Four subsets defined by CD45RA and CD27 were sorted after CD3, CD4, CD8 and live/dead staining. A word on this clonotype: Its antigen is unknown.

Both TRBC1 and TRBC2 were covered by a beta constant-region primer of two equimolar oligonucleotides. Four rounds of PCR amplified the ligated cDNA using nested alpha and beta constant-region primers plus SP2. A single record per CDR3 protein comes from TCRdb applying MiXCR to the UMI-ligation and nested PCR reads. The profile shows 130,000 to 150,000 distinct CDR3 sequences, over 20% of them singletons. The source material was naive CD4+ T cells from blood. The V call is TRBV10-1, the J call TRBJ2-1; 9 nucleotides align to TRBD2. The sequence was collected from a human donor in good health. CDR3 loop: CASSESISGSLYNEQFF. Here the CDR3 DNA reads TGCGCCAGCAGTGAGTCGATTAGCGGGAGCCTCTACAATGAGCAGTTCTTC.